The 20 T cell receptor beta chains below all came from one sample that was sequenced in a study of shared clonotypes between healthy human individuals. The data were produced by immunoSEQ multiplex PCR, yet TCRdb's version contains in-frame clones alone and is incomplete. Seen here are about 2.3 million clones, 85% to 95% observed once, and the top ten hold approximately 0.4%. Sequencing was done on a sample of naive CD4+ T cells from PBMCs. Subset indicated: CD45RA+ positively selected. The receptors stem from a man aged 18 to 29 in good health. Some clones in this sample may be carry-over from other donors' samples.

This clone was detected only once. The V and J genes are TRBV18 and TRBJ2-4, with D uncertain. The germline V and J ends were trimmed by 0 bases and 7 bases, with 7 bases remaining between them. The CDR3 is 13 amino acids. Germline loops: CDR1 KGHSH, CDR2 LQKENI. CDR3 DNA: TGTGCCAGCTCACCACCGGTTAGCAACATTCAGTACTTC. Residues: CASSPPVSNIQYF.

In its sample, this clone was seen once. The rearrangement links TRBV10-3 to TRBJ1-2, with 7 bases aligning to TRBD1. Germline CDR1 ENHRY, CDR2 SYGVKD. V trimming: 6 bases; J trimming: 5 bases; junction bases outside the gene matches: 6. This CDR3 has 13 amino acids. CDR3 protein: CAIRGGGDYGYTF. In nucleotides, the CDR3 is TGTGCCATCAGGGGAGGGGGCGATTATGGCTACACCTTC.

The chain recombines TRBV2 with TRBJ2-7; 10 bases match TRBD2. CDR1 and CDR2 from the germline V gene are SNHLY and FYNNEI. This CDR3 is 15 amino acids long. Unmatched junction bases numbered 8, after V lost 4 bases and J lost 5 bases. The CDR3 region is CASSALAGGHHEQYF. CDR3 nucleotides: TGTGCCAGCAGTGCGTTAGCGGGAGGCCACCACGAGCAGTACTTC.

The V gene is TRBV6-1, the J gene TRBJ1-5; 7 nucleotides line up with TRBD1. The ends lost 6 bases at V and 1 base at J; junction bases unmatched: 6. CDR1 is MNHNS and CDR2 is SASEGT in the germline V gene. The CDR3 totals 15 residues. The CDR3 DNA reads TGTGCCAGCAGAAACAGGGGTGAGAGCAATCAGCCCCAGCATTTT. Translating it yields CASRNRGESNQPQHF.

The CDR3 sequence: CASSPLGGYNEQYF. Written as DNA, the CDR3 is TGTGCCAGCAGCCCTTTGGGGGGGTACAACGAGCAGTACTTC. The genes are TRBV28 and TRBJ2-7; 7 bases align to TRBD2. V lost 6 bases, J lost 5 bases, and 10 bases stayed unmatched. CDR1 is MDHEN, CDR2 SYDVKM, per germline. CDR3 size: 14 residues.

This sequence joins TRBV18 and TRBJ2-5, with TRBD1 matching over 9 bases. The CDR3 consists of 14 residues. With V trimmed by 6 bases and J by 4 bases, 6 bases remained unmatched. Germline CDR1 reads KGHSH; CDR2 reads LQKENI. CDR3 loop: CASSPRDRVETQYF. The CDR3 nucleotides are TGTGCCAGCTCCCCCCGGGACAGGGTAGAGACCCAGTACTTC.

The rearrangement joins TRBV27 to TRBJ2-1; possible D gene TRBD2, 6 bases. Trimming cost V 8 bases and J 0 bases, with 11 bases left between them. Germline V gene lookup returns CDR1 MNHEY and CDR2 SMNVEV (reference sequence). This CDR3 spans 14 amino acids. The CDR3 DNA reads as TGTGCCAGCGGGGGGTTCAGCTCCTACAATGAGCAGTTCTTC. Its protein product is CASGGFSSYNEQFF.

V usage is TRBV7-7 and J usage is TRBJ2-2; possible D gene TRBD1, 6 bases. The CDR3 runs 17 residues. CDR1 and CDR2 from the germline V gene are SSHAT and FNYEAQ (reference sequence). V lost 5 bases and J lost 0, with 16 bases in between. CDR3 sequence reads: CASSLRGWDANTGELFF. CDR3 in DNA: TGTGCCAGCAGCCTTAGGGGGTGGGACGCGAACACCGGGGAGCTGTTTTTT.

This chain uses TRBV30 with TRBJ2-5; a weak D match, TRBD1 (6 bases). The CDR3 consists of 13 residues. Germline V CDR1 and CDR2: GTSNPN, SVGIG (reference sequence). The V gene lost 7 bases and the J gene lost 1 base, with 13 bases spanning the gap. CDR3 region: CALQGLAQETQYF. CDR3 nucleotide sequence: TGTGCCTTACAGGGTCTGGCCCAAGAGACCCAGTACTTC.

This chain connects TRBV9 to TRBJ1-3; D is unclear. This CDR3 region has 15 residues. Germline-derived CDR1 and CDR2 are SGDLS and YYNGEE. The V end lost 3 bases, the J end lost 0 bases, and 10 bases lay between the germline ends. The CDR3: CASSGRSSSGNTIYF. The CDR3 nucleotides read TGTGCCAGCAGCGGTAGGTCGTCCTCTGGAAACACCATATATTTT.

This clone occurred once. This chain uses TRBV7-2 with TRBJ2-7; the D is unclear. This CDR3 region has 16 residues. The germline CDR1 and CDR2 sequences are SGHTA and FQGNSA. The ends were cut back, 5 bases at V and 0 bases at J, with 17 bases in the middle. The DNA of the CDR3 is TGTGCCAGCAGCCCACCAAGCAGCCACAGCTCCTACGAGCAGTACTTC. Protein: CASSPPSSHSSYEQYF.

The chain has TRBV28 and TRBJ1-1; D is unresolved. CDR1 MDHEN and CDR2 SYDVKM come from the germline V gene. The CDR3 is 12 residues long. With 3 bases removed from V and 8 bases from J, the gap between germline ends came to 10 bases. The CDR3 DNA is TGTGCCAGCAGTTTCTTGGGGAGGGAAGCTTTCTTT. As protein: CASSFLGREAFF.

The chain employs TRBV6-5 and TRBJ1-5; TRBD1 might be the D (5 bases). Per germline, CDR1 MNHEY and CDR2 SVGAGI. The CDR3 is made up of 14 amino acids. Trimming stripped 4 bases from V and 3 bases from J, with 10 bases between. In DNA form, the CDR3 reads TGTGCCAGCAGTTCTTTTGGACACAATCAGCCCCAGCATTTT. Protein: CASSSFGHNQPQHF.

In its sample, this clone was seen a few times. The chain links TRBV4-1 to TRBJ2-3, with TRBD2 matching over 9 bases. CDR3 size: 17 residues. The V and J ends lost 6 bases and 2 bases, in that order; junction bases with no gene match: 12. Germline V lookup: CDR1 MGHRA, CDR2 YSYEKL. DNA for the CDR3: TGCGCCAGCAGAGAAGAGGGGGCTAGCGGGATCACAGATACGCAGTATTTT. Protein product: CASREEGASGITDTQYF.

The chain employs TRBV6-6 and TRBJ2-7; 10 nucleotides align to TRBD1. Germline lookup yields CDR1 MNHNY and CDR2 SVGAGI (reference sequence). The length of the CDR3 is 14 residues. The junction had 4 bases not matched to a gene; V was cut back by 4 bases and J by 4 bases. CDR3 DNA sequence: TGTGCCAGCAGTTCCCGGACAGGGGGTTACGAGCAGTACTTC. It codes for CASSSRTGGYEQYF.

J is TRBJ2-1 and V is TRBV11-3, with 9 positions matching TRBD2. The V segment lost 5 bases and the J segment 8 bases; nucleotides outside the gene matches: 10. The CDR3 length is 15 residues. Germline V gives CDR1 SGHNT, CDR2 YENEEA. CDR3: CASSPGSGSGDEQFF. CDR3 coding DNA: TGTGCCAGCAGCCCGGGTAGCGGGAGCGGCGATGAGCAGTTCTTC.

This chain joins TRBV5-4 and TRBJ2-7; 7 nucleotides agree with TRBD2. The CDR3 extends over 15 amino acids. V lost 0 bases to trimming and J lost 5 bases; unmatched junction nucleotides: 8. CDR1 is SGHNT, CDR2 YYREEE, per germline (reference sequence). CDR3 amino acids: CASSLAGRENHEQYF. In DNA, the CDR3 is TGTGCCAGCAGCTTGGCCGGGCGGGAGAACCACGAGCAGTACTTC.

The chain links TRBV4-2 to TRBJ2-1; D perhaps matches TRBD2 (6 bases). The V end was cut by 1 base, the J end by 3 bases, with 16 bases between. CDR3 length equals 17 residues. Germline CDR1 and CDR2: LGHNA and YNFKEQ. CDR3 sequence: CASSQVSAGQVYNEQFF. As DNA, the CDR3 is TGTGCCAGCAGCCAAGTCTCAGCGGGCCAGGTCTACAATGAGCAGTTCTTC.

The chain carries TRBV28 and TRBJ1-1; 9 bases align to TRBD1. This CDR3 is 15 amino acids long. Germline-derived CDR1 and CDR2 are MDHEN and SYDVKM. V gave up 3 bases and J gave up 6 bases; unmatched junction bases: 8. CDR3 sequence: CASSFAGQGVPEAFF. CDR3 nucleotides: TGTGCCAGCAGTTTCGCGGGACAGGGCGTGCCTGAAGCTTTCTTT.

The chain is built from TRBV9 and TRBJ2-5, with 12 nucleotides matching TRBD2. Unmatched junction bases numbered 11, after V lost 0 bases and J lost 5 bases. This CDR3 has 18 amino acids. Germline V CDR1 and CDR2: SGDLS, YYNGEE. In DNA form, the CDR3 reads TGTGCCAGCAGCGTAGTACGGGAAACTAGCGGGAGGAGGGAGACCCAGTACTTC. Translated, it gives CASSVVRETSGRRETQYF. Looking up the rest from reference TRBV9 and TRBJ2-5 gives the full variable domain: DSGVTQTPKHLITATGQRVTLRCSPRSGDLSVYWYQQSLDQGLQFLIQYYNGEERAKGNILERFSAQQFPDLHSELNLSSLELGDSALYFCASSVVRETSGRRETQYFGPGTRLLVL.